The sequence of this T cell receptor (beta chain) was determined in a study of beta chain features in type 1 diabetes. Trimming at V came to 2 bases and at J to 5 bases, leaving 9 bases not matched to a gene. The germline gives CDR1 LGHNA, CDR2 YSLEER. The CDR3 is 16 residues long. Study findings and constraints: A closer apparent resemblance between naive, central memory and Treg TCRB repertoires was seen in patients than in healthy donors. VDJ junctions from patients with type 1 diabetes contained fewer insertions and more deletions.

It was via CD45RO/CCR7/CD25/CD127/CD95/CD27 that CD4+ naive, central memory, regulatory and stem cell-like memory cells were sorted. Populations isolated by sorting all had purity greater than 95%. This clone was observed a few times. What it binds is not known. Investigators reverse transcribed all isolated RNA, so they sequenced expressed TCRB transcripts. Clones were sequenced by immunoSEQ multiplex PCR, and TCRdb holds only the in-frame ones, with some missing. The sample lists hundreds of thousands of clones, roughly 12% seen once, with under 0.02% in the top ten. This TCR came from a man between 18 and 29 years old in good health. Sequencing input: naive CD4+ T cells from blood. The chain is built from TRBV4-3 and TRBJ2-1, with TRBD2 matching over 7 bases. This chain's CDR3 is CASSQSTGGLHNEQFF. CDR3 bases: TGCGCCAGCAGCCAAAGTACGGGGGGTCTACACAATGAGCAGTTCTTC.